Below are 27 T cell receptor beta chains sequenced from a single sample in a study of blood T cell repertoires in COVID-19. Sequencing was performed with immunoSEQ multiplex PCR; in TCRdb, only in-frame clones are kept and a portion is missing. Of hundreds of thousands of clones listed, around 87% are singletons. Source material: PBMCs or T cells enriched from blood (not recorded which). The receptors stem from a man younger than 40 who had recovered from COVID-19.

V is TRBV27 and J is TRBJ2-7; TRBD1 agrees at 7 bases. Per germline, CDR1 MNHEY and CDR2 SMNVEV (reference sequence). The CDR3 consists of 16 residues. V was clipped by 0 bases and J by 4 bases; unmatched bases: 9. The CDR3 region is CASSLSPWTGTYEQYF. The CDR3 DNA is TGTGCCAGCAGTTTATCTCCATGGACAGGTACATACGAGCAGTACTTC.

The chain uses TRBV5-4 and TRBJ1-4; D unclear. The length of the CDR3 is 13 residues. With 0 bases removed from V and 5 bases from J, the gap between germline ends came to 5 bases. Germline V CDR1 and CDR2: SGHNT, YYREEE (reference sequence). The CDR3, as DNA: TGTGCCAGCAGCTTGGTTCAAAATGAAAAACTGTTTTTT. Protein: CASSLVQNEKLFF.

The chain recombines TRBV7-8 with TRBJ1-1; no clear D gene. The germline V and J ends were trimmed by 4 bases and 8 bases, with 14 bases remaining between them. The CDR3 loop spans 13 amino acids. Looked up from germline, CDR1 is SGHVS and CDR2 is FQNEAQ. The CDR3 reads CASSSNPILEAFF. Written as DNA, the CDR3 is TGTGCCAGCAGCTCCAATCCCATCCTAGAAGCTTTCTTT.

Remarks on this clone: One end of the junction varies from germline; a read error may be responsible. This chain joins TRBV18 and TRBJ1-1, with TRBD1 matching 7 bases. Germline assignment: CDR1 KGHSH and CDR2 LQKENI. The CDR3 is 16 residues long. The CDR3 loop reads CAGSPRQGSVNTEAFF. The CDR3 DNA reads TGTGCCGGCTCACCCCGACAGGGATCGGTGAACACTGAAGCTTTCTTT.

The CDR3 region has the DNA TGTGCCAGCAGCTTTGGGACAGGGGGCACGATTGAGCAGTTCTTC. It specifies CASSFGTGGTIEQFF. V gene TRBV7-9 combines with J gene TRBJ2-1; 12 nucleotides line up with TRBD1. The CDR3 totals 15 residues. Germline CDR1 is SEHNR and CDR2 is FQNEAQ (reference sequence). V was pared by 3 bases and J by 9 bases, with 6 bases of the junction left unmatched.

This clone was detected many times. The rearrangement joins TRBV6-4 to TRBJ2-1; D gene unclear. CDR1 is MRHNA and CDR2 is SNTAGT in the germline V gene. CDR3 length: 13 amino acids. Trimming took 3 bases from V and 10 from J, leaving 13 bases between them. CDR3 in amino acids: CASSEKPAREQFF. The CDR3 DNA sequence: TGTGCCAGCAGTGAAAAACCCGCACGGGAGCAGTTCTTC.

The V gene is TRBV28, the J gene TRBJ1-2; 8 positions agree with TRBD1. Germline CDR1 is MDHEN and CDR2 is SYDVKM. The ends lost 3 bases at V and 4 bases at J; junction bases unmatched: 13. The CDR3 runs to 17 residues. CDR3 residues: CASSFRLDRAYAYGYTF. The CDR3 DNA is TGTGCCAGCAGTTTTCGGCTGGACAGGGCGTACGCCTATGGCTACACCTTC.

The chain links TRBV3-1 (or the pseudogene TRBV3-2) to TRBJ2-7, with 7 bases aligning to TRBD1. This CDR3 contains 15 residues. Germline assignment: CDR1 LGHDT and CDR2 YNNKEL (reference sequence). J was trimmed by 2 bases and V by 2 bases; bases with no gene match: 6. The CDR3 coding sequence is TGTGCCAGCAGCCAAAGACAGGGAGTTCCCTACGAGCAGTACTTC. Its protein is CASSQRQGVPYEQYF.

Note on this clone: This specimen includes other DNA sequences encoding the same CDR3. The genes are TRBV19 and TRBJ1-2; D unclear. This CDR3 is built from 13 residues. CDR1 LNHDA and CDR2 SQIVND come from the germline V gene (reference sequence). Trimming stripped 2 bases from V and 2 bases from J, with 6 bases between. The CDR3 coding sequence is TGTGCCAGTAGTATATCGGGGAACTATGGCTACACCTTC. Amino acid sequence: CASSISGNYGYTF.

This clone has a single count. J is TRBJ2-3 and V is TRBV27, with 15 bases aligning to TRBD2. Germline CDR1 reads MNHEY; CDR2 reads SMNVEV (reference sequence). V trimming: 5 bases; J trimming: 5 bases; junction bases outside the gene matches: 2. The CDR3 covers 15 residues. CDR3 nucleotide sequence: TGTGCCAGCAGTCGGGGACTAGCGGGGGGAGATACGCAGTATTTT. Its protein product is CASSRGLAGGDTQYF.

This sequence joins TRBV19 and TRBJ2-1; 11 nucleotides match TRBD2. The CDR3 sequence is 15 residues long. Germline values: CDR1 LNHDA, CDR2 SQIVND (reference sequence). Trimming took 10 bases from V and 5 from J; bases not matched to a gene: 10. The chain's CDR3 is CATTFGTSGHNEQFF. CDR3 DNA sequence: TGTGCCACCACGTTCGGGACTAGCGGACACAATGAGCAGTTCTTC. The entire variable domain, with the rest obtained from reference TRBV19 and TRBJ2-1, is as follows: DGGITQSPKYLFRKEGQNVTLSCEQNLNHDAMYWYRQDPGQGLRLIYYSQIVNDFQKGDIAEGYSVSREKKESFPLTVTSAQKNPTAFYLCATTFGTSGHNEQFFGPGTRLTVL.

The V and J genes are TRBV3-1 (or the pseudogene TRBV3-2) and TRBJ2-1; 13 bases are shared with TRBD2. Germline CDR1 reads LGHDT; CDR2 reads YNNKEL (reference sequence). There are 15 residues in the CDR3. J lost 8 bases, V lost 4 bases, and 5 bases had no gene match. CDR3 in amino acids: CASSPGLAGVDEQFF. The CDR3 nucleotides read TGTGCCAGCAGCCCAGGACTAGCGGGAGTTGATGAGCAGTTCTTC.

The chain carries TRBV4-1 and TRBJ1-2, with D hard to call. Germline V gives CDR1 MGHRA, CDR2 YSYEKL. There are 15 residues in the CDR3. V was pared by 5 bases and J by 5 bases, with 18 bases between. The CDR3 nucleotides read TGCGCCAGCAGCTCCACAGAGAGTTACAATTATGGCTACACCTTC. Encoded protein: CASSSTESYNYGYTF.

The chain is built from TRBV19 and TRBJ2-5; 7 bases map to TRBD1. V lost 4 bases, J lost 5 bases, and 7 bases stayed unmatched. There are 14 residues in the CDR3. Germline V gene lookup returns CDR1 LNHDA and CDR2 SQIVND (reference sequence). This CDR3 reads CASSTRQGRETQYF. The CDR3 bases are TGTGCCAGTAGTACACGACAGGGTAGGGAGACCCAGTACTTC. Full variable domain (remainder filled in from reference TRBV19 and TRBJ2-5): DGGITQSPKYLFRKEGQNVTLSCEQNLNHDAMYWYRQDPGQGLRLIYYSQIVNDFQKGDIAEGYSVSREKKESFPLTVTSAQKNPTAFYLCASSTRQGRETQYFGPGTRLLVL.

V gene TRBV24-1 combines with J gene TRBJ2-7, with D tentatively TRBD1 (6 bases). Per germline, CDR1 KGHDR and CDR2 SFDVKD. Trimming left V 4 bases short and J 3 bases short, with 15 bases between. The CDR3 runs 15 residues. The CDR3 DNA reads TGTGCCACCAGTGACCCCAGGGGACCCCTCTACGAGCAGTACTTC. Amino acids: CATSDPRGPLYEQYF.

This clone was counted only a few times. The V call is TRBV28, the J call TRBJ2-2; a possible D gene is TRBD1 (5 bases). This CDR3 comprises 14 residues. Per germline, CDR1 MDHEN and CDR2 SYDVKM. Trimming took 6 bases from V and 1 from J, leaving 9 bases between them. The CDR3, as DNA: TGTGCCAGCAGACCAACAGGGAACACCGGGGAGCTGTTTTTT. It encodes CASRPTGNTGELFF.

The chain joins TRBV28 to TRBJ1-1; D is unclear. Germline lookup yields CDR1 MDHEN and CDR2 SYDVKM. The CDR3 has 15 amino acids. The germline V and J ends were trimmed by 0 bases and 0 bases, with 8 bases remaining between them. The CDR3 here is CASSLWSALNTEAFF. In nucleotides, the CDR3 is TGTGCCAGCAGTTTATGGAGCGCCTTGAACACTGAAGCTTTCTTT. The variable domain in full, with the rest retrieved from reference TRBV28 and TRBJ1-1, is DVKVTQSSRYLVKRTGEKVFLECVQDMDHENMFWYRQDPGLGLRLIYFSYDVKMKEKGDIPEGYSVSREKKERFSLILESASTNQTSMYLCASSLWSALNTEAFFGQGTRLTVV.

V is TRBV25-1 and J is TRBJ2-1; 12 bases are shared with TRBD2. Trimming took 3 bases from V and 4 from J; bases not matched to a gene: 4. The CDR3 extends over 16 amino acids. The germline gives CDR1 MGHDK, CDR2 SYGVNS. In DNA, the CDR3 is TGTGCCAGCAGTGATCTGACTAGCGGGAGTTACAATGAGCAGTTCTTC. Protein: CASSDLTSGSYNEQFF. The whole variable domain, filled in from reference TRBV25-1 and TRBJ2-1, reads EADIYQTPRYLVIGTGKKITLECSQTMGHDKMYWYQQDPGMELHLIHYSYGVNSTEKGDLSSESTVSRIRTEHFPLTLESARPSHTSQYLCASSDLTSGSYNEQFFGPGTRLTVL.

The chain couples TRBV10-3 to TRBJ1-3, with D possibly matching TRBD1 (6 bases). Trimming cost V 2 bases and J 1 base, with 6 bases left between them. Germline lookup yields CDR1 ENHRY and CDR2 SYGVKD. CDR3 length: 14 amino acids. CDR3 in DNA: TGTGCCATCAGTGAGACAGGGTCTGGAAACACCATATATTTT. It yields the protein CAISETGSGNTIYF.

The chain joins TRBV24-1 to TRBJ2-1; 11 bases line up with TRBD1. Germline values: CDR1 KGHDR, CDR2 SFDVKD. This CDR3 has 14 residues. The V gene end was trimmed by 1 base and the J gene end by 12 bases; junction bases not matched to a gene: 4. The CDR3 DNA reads TGTGCCACCAGTGATTTTCGGACAGGGGGCGGGCAGTTCTTC. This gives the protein CATSDFRTGGGQFF.

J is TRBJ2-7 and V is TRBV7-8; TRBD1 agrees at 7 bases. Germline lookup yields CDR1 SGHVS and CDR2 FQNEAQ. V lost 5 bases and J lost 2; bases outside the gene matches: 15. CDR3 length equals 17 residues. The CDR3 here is CASSPHPPGQKTYEQYF. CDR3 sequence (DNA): TGTGCCAGCAGCCCCCACCCACCGGGACAGAAAACCTACGAGCAGTACTTC.

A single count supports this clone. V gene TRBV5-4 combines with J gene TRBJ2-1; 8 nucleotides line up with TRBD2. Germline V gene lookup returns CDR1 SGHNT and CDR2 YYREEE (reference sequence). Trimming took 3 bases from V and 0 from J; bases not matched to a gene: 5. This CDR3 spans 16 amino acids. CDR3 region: CASSSSGSSSYNEQFF. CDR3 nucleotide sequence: TGTGCCAGCAGCTCTAGCGGGTCTAGCTCCTACAATGAGCAGTTCTTC.

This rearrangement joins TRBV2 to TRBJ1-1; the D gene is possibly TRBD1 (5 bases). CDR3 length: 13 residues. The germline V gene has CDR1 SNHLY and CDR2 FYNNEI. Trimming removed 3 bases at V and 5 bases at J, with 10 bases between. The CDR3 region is CASSEGGWTEAFF. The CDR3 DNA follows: TGTGCCAGCAGTGAGGGGGGGTGGACTGAAGCTTTCTTT. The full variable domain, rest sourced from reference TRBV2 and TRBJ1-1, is EPEVTQTPSHQVTQMGQEVILRCVPISNHLYFYWYRQILGQKVEFLVSFYNNEISEKSEIFDDQFSVERPDGSNFTLKIRSTKLEDSAMYFCASSEGGWTEAFFGQGTRLTVV.

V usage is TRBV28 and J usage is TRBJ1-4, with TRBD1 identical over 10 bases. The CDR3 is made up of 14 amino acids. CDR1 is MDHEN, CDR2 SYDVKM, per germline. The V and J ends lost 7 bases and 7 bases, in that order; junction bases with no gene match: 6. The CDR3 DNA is TGTGCCAGCACTCCGGGACAGGGGCCTGAAAAACTGTTTTTT. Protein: CASTPGQGPEKLFF.

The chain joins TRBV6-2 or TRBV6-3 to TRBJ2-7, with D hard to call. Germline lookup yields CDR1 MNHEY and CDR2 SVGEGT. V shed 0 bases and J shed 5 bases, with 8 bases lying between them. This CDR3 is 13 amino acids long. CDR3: CASSYSNFNEQYF. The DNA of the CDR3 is TGTGCCAGCAGTTACTCAAATTTTAACGAGCAGTACTTC.

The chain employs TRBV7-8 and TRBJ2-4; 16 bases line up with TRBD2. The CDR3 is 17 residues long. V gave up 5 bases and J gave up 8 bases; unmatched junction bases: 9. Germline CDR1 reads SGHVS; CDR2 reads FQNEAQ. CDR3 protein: CASSTGTSGRAQDIQYF. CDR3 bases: TGTGCCAGCAGCACTGGGACTAGCGGGAGGGCCCAGGACATTCAGTACTTC.

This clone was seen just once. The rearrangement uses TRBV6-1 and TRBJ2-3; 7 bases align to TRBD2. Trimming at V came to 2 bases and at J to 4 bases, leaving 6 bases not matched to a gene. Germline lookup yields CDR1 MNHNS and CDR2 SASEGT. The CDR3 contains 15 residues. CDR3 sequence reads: CASSEMAGAPDTQYF. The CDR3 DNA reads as TGTGCCAGCAGTGAAATGGCGGGAGCGCCAGATACGCAGTATTTT.